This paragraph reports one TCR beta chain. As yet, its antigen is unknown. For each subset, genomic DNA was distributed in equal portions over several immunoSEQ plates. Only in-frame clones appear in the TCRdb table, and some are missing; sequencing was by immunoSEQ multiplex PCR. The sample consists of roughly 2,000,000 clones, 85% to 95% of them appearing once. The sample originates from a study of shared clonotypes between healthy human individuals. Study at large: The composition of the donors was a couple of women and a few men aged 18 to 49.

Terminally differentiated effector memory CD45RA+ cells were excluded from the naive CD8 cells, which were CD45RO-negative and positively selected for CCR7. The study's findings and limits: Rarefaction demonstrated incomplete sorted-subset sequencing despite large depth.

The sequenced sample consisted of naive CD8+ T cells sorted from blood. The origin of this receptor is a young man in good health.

CDR3 region: CASSYSGQGTGEQYF. CDR3 sequence (DNA): TGTGCCAGCAGTTACTCGGGACAGGGGACGGGCGAGCAGTACTTC. J is TRBJ2-7 and V is TRBV6-5; TRBD1 matches at 10 bases. CDR1 is MNHEY, CDR2 SVGAGI, per germline. The length of the CDR3 is 15 residues. V shed 0 bases, J shed 6 bases, and the junction held 5 bases outside the gene matches.